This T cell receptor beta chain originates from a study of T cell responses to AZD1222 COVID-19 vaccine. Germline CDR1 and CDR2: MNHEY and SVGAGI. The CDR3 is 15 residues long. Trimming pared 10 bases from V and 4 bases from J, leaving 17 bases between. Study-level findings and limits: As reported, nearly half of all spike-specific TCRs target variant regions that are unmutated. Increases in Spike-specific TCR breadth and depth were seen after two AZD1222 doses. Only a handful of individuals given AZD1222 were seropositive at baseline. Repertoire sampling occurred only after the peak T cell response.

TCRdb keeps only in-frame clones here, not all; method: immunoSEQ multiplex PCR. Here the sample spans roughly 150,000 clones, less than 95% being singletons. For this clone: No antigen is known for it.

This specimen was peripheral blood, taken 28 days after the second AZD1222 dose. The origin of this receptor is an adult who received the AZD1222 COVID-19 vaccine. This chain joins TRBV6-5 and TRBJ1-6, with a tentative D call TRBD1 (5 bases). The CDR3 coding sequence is TGTGCCACCCTCCCCGCGGGGGAATATAATTCACCCCTCCACTTT. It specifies CATLPAGEYNSPLHF.